The sequence of this T cell receptor (beta chain) was determined in a study of beta chain features in type 1 diabetes (dated by TCRdb to the late 2010s). For the study in its entirety: Mean age, gender distribution, total cell number and subset yield did not differ between patients and healthy donors. The study compared TCRB repertoires of sorted circulating CD4+ T cell subsets between recently diagnosed type 1 diabetes patients and matched healthy donors. A total of roughly 100 million sorted cells were examined across all samples, and the number of cells per subset was strongly correlated with RNA yield. Regulatory and stem cell-like memory subsets were isolated from only 8 patients and roughly eight healthy donors, whereas naive and central memory subsets came from all 28 donors.

This clone was seen more than once but under ten times. There is no known antigen for this receptor. Nothing much larger sits one base from this clone, and base qualities are not available. In the same sample, other DNA sequences code for this CDR3. A single peripheral blood draw of approximately 100 mL on average was collected from each donor into heparinised tubes. A BD FACSAria II and a panel including CD45RO, CCR7, CD25, CD127, CD95 and CD27 were used to sort naive, central memory, regulatory and stem cell-like memory CD4+ T cells. A purity above 95% was achieved for all sorted populations. Right away, PBMCs were isolated by Lymphoprep density gradient centrifugation and were stained directly, with no culture step. Samples were stained and sorted in pairs, with one healthy donor and one patient per experiment, so that batch effects were minimized. What the work shows at the level of the full study, not this receptor alone: In all four CD4+ subsets, TCRB CDR3 length was moderately but significantly shorter in type 1 diabetes patients. Naive, central memory and regulatory TCRB repertoires appeared to be more similar among patients than among healthy donors. Because cDNA rather than genomic DNA was sequenced, highly expressing activated cells could have been over-represented, although no difference in activation and CD3 levels was found between groups. PCR might favor shorter templates, but patient and control samples were amplified and corrected together, so any skew would affect both groups equally. Because the HLA sub-analyses included only small numbers of individuals, any influence of HLA type on TCRB rearrangement was left unresolved. At VDJ recombination sites, type 1 diabetes patients had fewer insertions and more deleted nucleotides, which implies abnormalities in thymic rearrangement.

From the germline V gene (reference sequence), CDR1 is SGHNT and CDR2 is YYREEE. The V end gives up 4 bases and the J end 1 base, leaving 6 bases in the junction not matched to a gene. The CDR3 covers 15 residues, taking in both the cysteine and the phenylalanine. The CDR3 DNA has 45 bases and is translated from base 1. The High Capacity cDNA Reverse Transcription Kit was used to reverse transcribe all of the isolated RNA, meaning that expressed TCRB transcripts were what got sequenced. Naive, central memory and regulatory T cell samples underwent deep immunoSEQ sequencing, averaging approximately 3.5 million total reads per sample. Sorted cells were lysed in RLT buffer and RNA was extracted with DNase-treated RNeasy Micro or Mini kits, depending on cell number. To prevent cross-contamination, every cell subset was processed on its own, while patient and healthy donor samples were processed together. The immunoSEQ multiplex PCR was used to amplify TCRB sequences from cDNA, generating 87-bp fragments that spanned the CDR3 region. Sequencing of the amplicons was performed on the Illumina HiSeq platform. In the source study's methods: Synthetic template baselines were used to correct PCR bias computationally, reads within Hamming distance 2 were collapsed together, and singletons that could not be merged were discarded. Reads were aligned to IMGT to assign V, D and J genes, CDR3 length, and insertions or deletions at six rearrangement sites. Within each subset, clonotype counts were normalized to sorted cell number, and only after that were true diversity and Gini coefficients computed with the tcR R package. The overlap coefficient, calculated on TCRB nucleotide sequences, was used to quantify repertoire sharing. Out-of-frame TCRB sequences from naive cells were analyzed as a proxy for the pre-selection repertoire. What TCRdb holds here is the immuneACCESS table cut down to in-frame rearrangements. Part of the clones is not present; checked against another copy, under half of the missing clones reflect an unresolved V gene, and the others are unexplained. V and J calls and clone size follow that table, whereas D and trimming were derived from the DNA. This sample has just under 150,000 clones in its table, and about 10% of those were observed once. The ten largest make up roughly 1.4% of the sample.

This chain is built from TRBV5-4 and TRBJ2-7, and TRBD2 aligns with 9 junction nucleotides. This sequence was found in a man younger than 35 in good health. Sequencing was carried out using naive CD4+ T cells from blood. What the cell subset or site label conveys for this sample: true naive CD4+ T cells. The CDR3 protein is CASSPSGGLSYEQYF. The base sequence is TGTGCCAGCAGCCCCAGCGGGGGGCTTTCCTACGAGCAGTACTTC.